Listed here are 19 T cell receptor beta chains from one sample, sequenced in a study of cytomegalovirus exposure and HLA in healthy donors. A multiplex PCR was run with 60 Vbeta primers and 13 Jbeta primers. Clones were read by immunoSEQ multiplex PCR, and TCRdb kept only the in-frame ones, dropping some. Here the sample spans more than 85,000 clones, about 79% being singletons. Input material: PBMCs. These receptors were obtained from a male donor in good health and CMV-seropositive.

V is TRBV7-9 and J is TRBJ2-2; D uncertain. The V gene lost 5 bases and the J gene lost 11 bases, with 9 bases spanning the gap. Germline V gene data show CDR1 as SEHNR and CDR2 as FQNEAQ (reference sequence). This CDR3 spans 11 amino acids. The CDR3 here is CASSTGRELFF. The CDR3 nucleotides are TGTGCCAGCAGCACCGGTAGAGAGCTGTTTTTT.

This clone came up a few times. The J gene is TRBJ1-5, the V gene TRBV19, with TRBD1 matching 7 bases. V shed 5 bases and J 0 bases; nucleotides not matched to a gene: 4. The CDR3 contains 15 residues. Germline CDR1 LNHDA, CDR2 SQIVND (reference sequence). CDR3 region: CASSSQGISNQPQHF. In DNA, the CDR3 is TGTGCCAGTAGTTCACAGGGGATTAGCAATCAGCCCCAGCATTTT.

J is TRBJ1-1 and V is TRBV7-6; 7 bases agree with TRBD1. Germline loops: CDR1 SGHVS, CDR2 FNYEAQ. The CDR3 runs 14 residues. Trimming removed 1 base from V and 1 base from J; junction bases left unmatched: 0. CDR3 amino acids: CASSLGTGNTEAFF. The CDR3 DNA is TGTGCCAGCAGCTTAGGGACAGGGAACACTGAAGCTTTCTTT.

Written as DNA, the CDR3 is TGTGCCAGCAGTTCGGACAGGGGGCCAGATACGCAGTATTTT. Amino acids: CASSSDRGPDTQYF. This chain joins TRBV2 and TRBJ2-3, with 11 bases lining up with TRBD1. This CDR3 region has 14 residues. Germline V gene lookup returns CDR1 SNHLY and CDR2 FYNNEI. The ends lost 5 bases at V and 4 bases at J; junction bases unmatched: 2.

The chain couples TRBV7-2 to TRBJ2-1; 7 bases fit TRBD1. Trimming took 5 bases from V and 8 from J; bases not matched to a gene: 3. The CDR3 extends over 12 amino acids. Germline V lookup: CDR1 SGHTA, CDR2 FQGNSA. The DNA of the CDR3 is TGTGCCAGCAGCCTACAGGGGTATGAGCAGTTCTTC. Its translation is CASSLQGYEQFF.

The chain has TRBV6-5 and TRBJ2-4, with a tentative D call TRBD2 (6 bases). The CDR3 has 15 amino acids. Trimming removed 0 bases at V and 0 bases at J, with 6 bases between. Germline V gives CDR1 MNHEY, CDR2 SVGAGI. The CDR3 bases are TGTGCCAGCAGTTACTCGGGGGGAGCCAAAAACATTCAGTACTTC. Its translation: CASSYSGGAKNIQYF.

This clone showed up just once. The chain has TRBV7-9 and TRBJ2-2, with 8 bases fitting TRBD1. This CDR3 has 14 residues. J lost 6 bases, V lost 5 bases, and 5 bases had no gene match. Germline assignment: CDR1 SEHNR and CDR2 FQNEAQ (reference sequence). CDR3 sequence: CASSRRQGSGELFF. The CDR3 DNA reads as TGTGCCAGCAGCCGCCGACAGGGGTCCGGGGAGCTGTTTTTT.

Note on this clone: An end of the junction does not agree with germline; a read error may underlie this. The genes are TRBV7-7 and TRBJ2-5; the match to TRBD1 covers 8 bases. The V gene's germline CDR1 is SSHAT and CDR2 FNYEAQ (reference sequence). This CDR3 is 16 amino acids long. The CDR3 nucleotides read TGTGCTAGCAGCCAACTAGGGGGACAGGTCCAAGAGACCCAGTACTTC. This sequence encodes CASSQLGGQVQETQYF. Full variable domain (missing parts from reference TRBV7-7 and TRBJ2-5): GAGVSQSPRYKVTKRGQDVTLRCDPISSHATLYWYQQALGQGPEFLTYFNYEAQPDKSGLPSDRFSAERPEGSISTLTIQRTEQRDSAMYRCASSQLGGQVQETQYFGPGTRLLVL.

This clone was picked up a small number of times. This chain uses TRBV4-1 with TRBJ2-7; tentative D call: TRBD2 (6 bases). Germline loops: CDR1 MGHRA, CDR2 YSYEKL. V was clipped by 4 bases and J by 7 bases, with 20 bases between them. This CDR3 spans 15 amino acids. The CDR3 DNA sequence: TGCGCCAGCAGCCGCGCCGGGGACTGGATGGAAGAGCAGTACTTC. Translated, it gives CASSRAGDWMEEQYF.

The CDR3, as DNA: TGTGCCTGGAGCCCAGATAACTCTGGAAACACCATATATTTT. This sequence encodes CAWSPDNSGNTIYF. The chain couples TRBV30 to TRBJ1-3; D is unresolved. This CDR3 has 14 residues. The V gene's germline CDR1 is GTSNPN and CDR2 SVGIG (reference sequence). V lost 3 bases and J lost 0, with 9 bases in between.

CDR3 DNA sequence: TGTGCCAGCAGCTTGCGGCAGCCAAATGAAAAACTGTTTTTT. Residues: CASSLRQPNEKLFF. The chain uses TRBV7-8 and TRBJ1-4; D gene unclear. Trimming removed 3 bases from V and 5 bases from J, with 10 bases in between. The CDR3 loop spans 14 amino acids. From germline, CDR1 is SGHVS and CDR2 FQNEAQ.

The chain combines TRBV10-1 with TRBJ2-7; 10 nucleotides match TRBD1. The CDR3 covers 13 residues. J lost 3 bases, V lost 7 bases, and 3 bases had no gene match. Germline CDR1 is WNHNN and CDR2 is SYGVQD (reference sequence). Written as DNA, the CDR3 is TGCGCCAGCATGAGGACAGGGGGCTACGAGCAGTACTTC. The encoded protein is CASMRTGGYEQYF.

This clone was detected only once. V is TRBV4-2 and J is TRBJ2-1, with D possibly matching TRBD2 (5 bases). Trimming shortened V by 3 bases and J by 8 bases, and 14 bases separated the two germline ends. The CDR3 is 14 amino acids. The V gene's germline CDR1 is LGHNA and CDR2 YNFKEQ. CDR3 sequence reads: CASSQGSSVDEQFF. CDR3 sequence (DNA): TGTGCCAGCAGCCAGGGGAGCTCGGTCGATGAGCAGTTCTTC.

The V and J genes are TRBV10-1 and TRBJ1-4, with 11 positions matching TRBD1. With V trimmed by 2 bases and J by 7 bases, 9 bases remained unmatched. CDR3 size: 17 residues. In germline, CDR1 is WNHNN, CDR2 SYGVQD (reference sequence). The CDR3 DNA sequence: TGCGCCAGCAGTGAGCCCGGACAGGGGGCGTGGGGTGAAAAACTGTTTTTT. Its protein product is CASSEPGQGAWGEKLFF.

The chain joins TRBV7-9 to TRBJ1-3; weak D call: TRBD1 (6 bases). CDR3 length equals 15 residues. V dropped 4 bases and J dropped 6 bases, with 16 bases sitting between them. CDR1 is SEHNR and CDR2 is FQNEAQ in the germline V gene (reference sequence). In DNA form, the CDR3 reads TGTGCCAGCAGCTGGCCCAGGACAGAAGAAAACACCATATATTTT. Translating it yields CASSWPRTEENTIYF.

The CDR3 coding sequence is TGCGCCAGCAGTGAGGCGCGGGGAGACACCGGGGAGCTGTTTTTT. Protein: CASSEARGDTGELFF. The chain carries TRBV10-1 and TRBJ2-2; possible D gene TRBD2, 6 bases. From germline, CDR1 is WNHNN and CDR2 SYGVQD (reference sequence). The V end was cut by 2 bases, the J end by 3 bases, with 10 bases between. The CDR3 covers 15 residues.

This clone was observed a single time. The chain uses TRBV12-5 and TRBJ1-4; D uncertain. This CDR3 region has 17 residues. Germline-derived CDR1 and CDR2 are LGHNT and FRNRAP. The V and J ends lost 2 bases and 0 bases respectively, with 13 bases between them. CDR3: CASGLLGSFATNEKLFF. The DNA for the CDR3 is TGTGCTAGTGGTTTGTTGGGCAGCTTTGCAACTAATGAAAAACTGTTTTTT.

In DNA form, the CDR3 reads TGTGCCAGTAGTATAAGCGGTGGACAGCCCCAGCATTTT. Residues: CASSISGGQPQHF. The J gene is TRBJ1-5, the V gene TRBV19; D uncertain. The V end lost 2 bases, the J end lost 7 bases, and 9 bases lay between the germline ends. There are 13 residues in the CDR3. In germline, CDR1 is LNHDA, CDR2 SQIVND (reference sequence). Supplemented by reference TRBV19 and TRBJ1-5, the full variable domain reads DGGITQSPKYLFRKEGQNVTLSCEQNLNHDAMYWYRQDPGQGLRLIYYSQIVNDFQKGDIAEGYSVSREKKESFPLTVTSAQKNPTAFYLCASSISGGQPQHFGDGTRLSIL.

Written as DNA, the CDR3 is TGTGCTAGTGGTTTGTCAGGGCCCTACGAGCAGTACTTC. Its translation: CASGLSGPYEQYF. The rearrangement joins TRBV12-5 to TRBJ2-7, with D tentatively TRBD1 (5 bases). The CDR3 loop spans 13 amino acids. V was clipped by 2 bases and J by 2 bases, with 7 bases between them. CDR1 is LGHNT, CDR2 FRNRAP, per germline.